Listed here is a single TCR beta chain. The antigen remains unidentified. There are 18 residues in the CDR3. From germline, CDR1 is SGDLS and CDR2 YYNGEE. Trimming cost V 0 bases and J 1 base; bases outside gene matches: 5. These data belong to a study of a mutant IDH1 vaccine in newly diagnosed glioma. Study-wide background: Vaccines were begun 4-6 weeks after radiotherapy alone, or with temozolomide cycles.

Assay: immunoSEQ multiplex PCR; the TCRdb copy retains only in-frame clones and omits some. The table includes about 68,000 clones, almost 85% detected once. The time point is: week 35, safety follow-up. A 20-mer mutant IDH1 peptide at 300 ug was injected subcutaneously with topical imiquimod. Here the sequenced sample was PBMCs, taken from a glioma patient whose treatment included an IDH1 peptide vaccine. The V call is TRBV9, the J call TRBJ1-6; the match to TRBD1 covers 9 bases. The clonotype originates from a young man with glioma. CDR3: CASSVGDRAGSYNSPLHF. CDR3 sequence (DNA): TGTGCCAGCAGCGTAGGGGACAGGGCCGGGTCCTATAATTCACCCCTCCACTTT.